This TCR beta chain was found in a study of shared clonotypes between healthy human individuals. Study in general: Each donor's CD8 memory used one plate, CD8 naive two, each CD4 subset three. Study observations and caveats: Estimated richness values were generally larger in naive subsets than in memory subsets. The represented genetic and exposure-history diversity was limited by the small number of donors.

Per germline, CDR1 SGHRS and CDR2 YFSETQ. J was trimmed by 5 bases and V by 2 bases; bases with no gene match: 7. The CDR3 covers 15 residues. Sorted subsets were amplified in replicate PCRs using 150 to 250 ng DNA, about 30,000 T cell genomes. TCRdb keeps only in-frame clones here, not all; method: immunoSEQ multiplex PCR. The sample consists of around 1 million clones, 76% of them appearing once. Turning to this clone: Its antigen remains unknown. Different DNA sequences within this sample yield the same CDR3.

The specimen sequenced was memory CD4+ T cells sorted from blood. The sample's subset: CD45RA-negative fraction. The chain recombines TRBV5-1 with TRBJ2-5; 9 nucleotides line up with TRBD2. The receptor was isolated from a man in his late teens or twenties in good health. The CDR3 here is CASSFGSGSGETQYF. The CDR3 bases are TGCGCCAGCAGCTTCGGTAGCGGGAGTGGGGAGACCCAGTACTTC.